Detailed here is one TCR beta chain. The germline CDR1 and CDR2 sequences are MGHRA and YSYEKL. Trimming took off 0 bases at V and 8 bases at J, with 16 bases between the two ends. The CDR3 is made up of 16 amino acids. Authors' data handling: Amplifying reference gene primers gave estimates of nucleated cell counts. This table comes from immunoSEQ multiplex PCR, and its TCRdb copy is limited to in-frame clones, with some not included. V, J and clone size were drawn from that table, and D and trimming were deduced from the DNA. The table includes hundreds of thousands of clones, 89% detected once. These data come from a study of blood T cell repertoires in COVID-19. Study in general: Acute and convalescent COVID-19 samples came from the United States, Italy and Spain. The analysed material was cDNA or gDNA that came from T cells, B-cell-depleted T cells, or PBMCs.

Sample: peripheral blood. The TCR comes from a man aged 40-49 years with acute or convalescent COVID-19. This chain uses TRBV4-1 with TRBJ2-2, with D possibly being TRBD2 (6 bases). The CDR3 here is CASSQERRVGTGELFF. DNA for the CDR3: TGCGCCAGCAGCCAAGAAAGGAGGGTGGGGACGGGGGAGCTGTTTTTT.